These 26 T cell receptor beta chains came from one sample sequenced in a study of cytomegalovirus exposure and HLA in healthy donors. Primers included in the PCR were 60 Vbeta and 13 Jbeta primers. Libraries were prepared by immunoSEQ multiplex PCR; TCRdb keeps only in-frame clonotypes and omits some of them. The sample includes about 200,000 clones, 60% to 80% of them seen just once. Input material: PBMCs. Source of these receptors: a woman in her 30s in good health and CMV-seronegative.

This clone was seen only a few times. The chain employs TRBV4-2 and TRBJ2-3, with 9 bases aligning to TRBD2. Germline-derived CDR1 and CDR2 are LGHNA and YNFKEQ. The CDR3 consists of 17 residues. The J segment lost 4 bases and the V segment lost 0 bases, leaving 8 bases of the junction unmatched. Here the CDR3 reads CASSQDWGGRGSDTQYF. The CDR3 DNA follows: TGTGCCAGCAGCCAAGATTGGGGCGGGAGGGGATCAGATACGCAGTATTTT.

This sequence joins TRBV30 and TRBJ1-6; 7 bases agree with TRBD1. V was clipped by 5 bases and J by 5 bases; unmatched bases: 9. The CDR3 extends over 15 amino acids. The germline V gene encodes CDR1 GTSNPN and CDR2 SVGIG (reference sequence). CDR3 in DNA: TGTGCCTGGGCAACGGGGACAGCTAATAATTCACCCCTCCACTTT. As protein: CAWATGTANNSPLHF.

This clone has a handful of counts. The V and J genes are TRBV6-1 and TRBJ2-7; a possible D gene is TRBD1 (5 bases). This CDR3 is built from 14 residues. From germline, CDR1 is MNHNS and CDR2 SASEGT. V lost 6 bases and J lost 7, with 19 bases in between. CDR3 in amino acids: CASSEMTDFGEQYF. The DNA of the CDR3 is TGTGCCAGCAGCGAGATGACAGACTTCGGGGAGCAGTACTTC.

In its sample, this clone was seen once. The chain is built from TRBV27 and TRBJ1-5; 7 bases fit TRBD1. With V trimmed by 8 bases and J by 4 bases, 11 bases remained unmatched. The CDR3 loop spans 15 amino acids. Germline CDR1 and CDR2: MNHEY and SMNVEV (reference sequence). DNA of the CDR3: TGTGCCAGCGGTAACCTTGACAGGGCGAATCAGCCCCAGCATTTT. Its translation: CASGNLDRANQPQHF.

The chain links TRBV7-2 to TRBJ1-4; D remains ambiguous. Trimming pared 1 base from V and 0 bases from J, leaving 6 bases between. Germline-derived CDR1 and CDR2 are SGHTA and FQGNSA. The CDR3 sequence is 15 residues long. The CDR3: CASSLGGTTNEKLFF. The CDR3 DNA sequence: TGTGCCAGCAGCTTAGGAGGGACAACTAATGAAAAACTGTTTTTT.

This clone was observed a few times. The chain recombines TRBV7-8 with TRBJ2-3, with 7 bases aligning to TRBD1. The CDR3 is 16 residues long. V shed 5 bases, J shed 2 bases, and the junction held 10 bases outside the gene matches. Germline CDR1 reads SGHVS; CDR2 reads FQNEAQ. The CDR3 DNA reads TGTGCCAGCAGCATGCGACAGGGCCACCCCACAGATACGCAGTATTTT. It is translated as CASSMRQGHPTDTQYF.

This clone appeared a few times. V and J are TRBV7-2 and TRBJ2-5, with 7 nucleotides matching TRBD1. This CDR3 region has 14 residues. CDR1 is SGHTA and CDR2 is FQGNSA in the germline V gene. V lost 5 bases to trimming and J lost 5 bases; unmatched junction nucleotides: 8. The CDR3 reads CASSPPDRVETQYF. CDR3 nucleotide sequence: TGTGCCAGCAGCCCCCCCGACAGGGTTGAGACCCAGTACTTC. The variable domain in full, with the rest retrieved from reference TRBV7-2 and TRBJ2-5, is GAGVSQSPSNKVTEKGKDVELRCDPISGHTALYWYRQSLGQGLEFLIYFQGNSAPDKSGLPSDRFSAERTGGSVSTLTIQRTQQEDSAVYLCASSPPDRVETQYFGPGTRLLVL.

The table lists this clone with a few counts. The chain carries TRBV10-3 and TRBJ1-1, with a weak D call TRBD1 (5 bases). The V gene's germline CDR1 is ENHRY and CDR2 SYGVKD. The CDR3 has 11 amino acids. The germline V and J ends were trimmed by 5 bases and 4 bases, with 5 bases remaining between them. CDR3 amino acids: CAISQGTEAFF. In DNA form, the CDR3 reads TGTGCCATCAGTCAGGGCACTGAAGCTTTCTTT.

This clone was recorded a few times. The V gene is TRBV7-6, the J gene TRBJ1-4; 7 nucleotides agree with TRBD1. The length of the CDR3 is 16 residues. Trimming removed 2 bases from V and 8 bases from J; junction bases left unmatched: 11. CDR1 SGHVS and CDR2 FNYEAQ come from the germline V gene. For the CDR3, the DNA is TGTGCCAGCAGCTTAAACCCGGGACAGTCTCAAGAAAAACTGTTTTTT. This encodes CASSLNPGQSQEKLFF. Full variable domain (remainder filled in from reference TRBV7-6 and TRBJ1-4): GAGVSQSPRYKVTKRGQDVALRCDPISGHVSLYWYRQALGQGPEFLTYFNYEAQQDKSGLPNDRFSAERPEGSISTLTIQRTEQRDSAMYRCASSLNPGQSQEKLFFGSGTQLSVL.

V usage is TRBV7-6 and J usage is TRBJ2-7; D possibly corresponds to TRBD1 (6 bases). CDR3 length equals 17 residues. The ends were cut back, 5 bases at V and 4 bases at J, with 24 bases in the middle. Germline CDR1 and CDR2: SGHVS and FNYEAQ. The CDR3 bases are TGTGCCAGCAGCCAAGCCCCGGGACACAACTTGAGGTACGAGCAGTACTTC. Protein product: CASSQAPGHNLRYEQYF.

The rearrangement joins TRBV13 to TRBJ1-2, with D hard to call. The V gene's germline CDR1 is PRHDT and CDR2 FYEKMQ (reference sequence). CDR3 size: 12 residues. Trimming took 5 bases from V and 7 from J, leaving 11 bases between them. CDR3: CASSPLARGYTF. CDR3 nucleotide sequence: TGTGCCAGCAGCCCATTAGCCCGTGGCTACACCTTC.

This rearrangement joins TRBV18 to TRBJ1-4; possible D gene TRBD1, 6 bases. The V end lost 4 bases, the J end lost 5 bases, and 8 bases lay between the germline ends. This CDR3 comprises 13 residues. CDR1 and CDR2 from the germline V gene are KGHSH and LQKENI. This CDR3 is CASSLTGNEKLFF. In nucleotides, the CDR3 is TGTGCCAGCTCACTCACAGGGAATGAAAAACTGTTTTTT.

This chain links TRBV5-5 with TRBJ1-1; D gene unclear. V lost 0 bases to trimming and J lost 4 bases, with 16 bases between them. In germline, CDR1 is SGHKS, CDR2 YYEKEE (reference sequence). The CDR3 contains 16 residues. CDR3 DNA sequence: TGTGCCAGCAGCTTGGTTTTTCTAGAGCCGTTCACTGAAGCTTTCTTT. Its translation: CASSLVFLEPFTEAFF.

The V gene is TRBV6-1, the J gene TRBJ2-5; 12 bases fit TRBD1. V gave up 5 bases and J gave up 5 bases; unmatched junction bases: 9. The CDR3 consists of 16 residues. In germline, CDR1 is MNHNS, CDR2 SASEGT. The CDR3 loop is CASSKGGTGGVETQYF. DNA of the CDR3: TGTGCCAGCAGTAAAGGGGGGACAGGGGGCGTCGAGACCCAGTACTTC.

The chain combines TRBV6-5 with TRBJ2-6; possibly TRBD2 for D (6 bases). This CDR3 is built from 14 residues. The V end was cut by 2 bases, the J end by 8 bases, with 10 bases between. Germline V gives CDR1 MNHEY, CDR2 SVGAGI. The chain's CDR3 is CASSYNGRPNVLTF. CDR3 sequence (DNA): TGTGCCAGCAGTTACAACGGGAGACCCAACGTCCTGACTTTC.

V usage is TRBV4-2 and J usage is TRBJ2-7; 8 bases map to TRBD1. Germline values: CDR1 LGHNA, CDR2 YNFKEQ. V was clipped by 3 bases and J by 2 bases; unmatched bases: 9. The CDR3 consists of 16 residues. This chain's CDR3 is CASSQAQGVNTYEQYF. CDR3 sequence (DNA): TGTGCCAGCAGCCAGGCACAGGGGGTCAACACCTACGAGCAGTACTTC.

The CDR3 coding sequence is TGTGCCAGCAGCCAACCCCATAACCAGTTAGGGGGTGGCTACACCTTC. Amino acids: CASSQPHNQLGGGYTF. The chain uses TRBV4-2 and TRBJ1-2; TRBD1 might be the D (6 bases). The CDR3 contains 16 residues. Germline V gene lookup returns CDR1 LGHNA and CDR2 YNFKEQ. Trimming took 2 bases from V and 7 from J, leaving 20 bases between them.

V usage is TRBV5-1 and J usage is TRBJ2-7, with D tentatively TRBD2 (5 bases). V was shortened by 5 bases and J by 4 bases, with 7 bases between the two germline ends. Germline V gene lookup returns CDR1 SGHRS and CDR2 YFSETQ. This CDR3 is 11 amino acids long. The CDR3 nucleotides read TGCGCCAGCAGACTAGGATACGAGCAGTACTTC. Protein: CASRLGYEQYF.

This clone has a handful of counts. V usage is TRBV6-1 and J usage is TRBJ2-1; TRBD2 matches 8 bases. This CDR3 is built from 14 residues. The germline V gene encodes CDR1 MNHNS and CDR2 SASEGT. The junction had 7 bases not matched to a gene; V was cut back by 6 bases and J by 6 bases. Written as DNA, the CDR3 is TGTGCCAGCAGCCACCGGGGGGGCCTCAATGAGCAGTTCTTC. The encoded protein is CASSHRGGLNEQFF.

V gene TRBV27 combines with J gene TRBJ1-2; D unresolved. The length of the CDR3 is 13 residues. Germline V CDR1 and CDR2: MNHEY, SMNVEV (reference sequence). V was pared by 3 bases and J by 3 bases, with 8 bases between. CDR3 DNA sequence: TGTGCCAGCAGTTTTGGCAGCGACTATGGCTACACCTTC. Translated: CASSFGSDYGYTF.

The V call is TRBV6-1, the J call TRBJ2-5, with D maybe TRBD1 (5 bases). The assigned J gene may be wrong: the sequence end matches TRBJ2-7 better. The CDR3 extends over 15 amino acids. The germline V gene has CDR1 MNHNS and CDR2 SASEGT. CDR3 nucleotides: TGTGCCAGCAGTGAAAGGGGCACTAACTCCTACGAGCAGTACTTC. Translated, it gives CASSERGTNSYEQYF.

The chain links TRBV4-1 to TRBJ2-1; 10 bases are shared with TRBD2. This CDR3 spans 17 amino acids. With 0 bases clipped from V and 6 bases from J, the junction kept 8 bases outside the gene matches. The V gene's germline CDR1 is MGHRA and CDR2 YSYEKL. The CDR3: CASSQDLGSGGVNEQFF. Written as DNA, the CDR3 is TGCGCCAGCAGCCAAGATCTAGGCAGCGGGGGGGTCAATGAGCAGTTCTTC.

The chain has TRBV5-1 and TRBJ2-7, with a tentative D call TRBD2 (6 bases). The CDR3 is made up of 15 amino acids. In germline, CDR1 is SGHRS, CDR2 YFSETQ. The V and J ends lost 4 bases and 2 bases respectively, with 16 bases between them. The CDR3 bases are TGCGCCAGCAGCCTTGGGACTTCCCCGACCTACGAGCAGTACTTC. This encodes CASSLGTSPTYEQYF.

This chain uses TRBV7-2 with TRBJ1-2, with a weak D call TRBD1 (6 bases). The germline V gene encodes CDR1 SGHTA and CDR2 FQGNSA. This CDR3 spans 14 amino acids. With 3 bases removed from V and 5 bases from J, the gap between germline ends came to 13 bases. CDR3 amino acids: CASSFRDIGYGYTF. CDR3 DNA sequence: TGTGCCAGCAGCTTTAGGGACATAGGTTATGGCTACACCTTC.

The chain has TRBV14 and TRBJ1-5; tentative D call: TRBD1 (5 bases). CDR3 length: 13 residues. Germline-derived CDR1 and CDR2 are SGHDN and FVKESK. Trimming removed 5 bases at V and 3 bases at J, with 8 bases between. CDR3 bases: TGTGCCAGCAGCTCAGGGCACAATCAGCCCCAGCATTTT. Its protein is CASSSGHNQPQHF.

The sample holds one count of this clone. The rearrangement joins TRBV5-1 to TRBJ2-1, with D perhaps matching TRBD2 (6 bases). The CDR3 spans 18 residues. V lost 0 bases to trimming and J lost 9 bases, with 25 bases between them. The germline gives CDR1 SGHRS, CDR2 YFSETQ. The CDR3 region has the DNA TGCGCCAGCAGCTTGGGAGCTAGGGTTGGAGGGGCAGTGGGTGAGCAGTTCTTC. It specifies CASSLGARVGGAVGEQFF.